The clone carrying this TCR beta chain was recorded at least ten times. Its antigen is currently unknown. Transcripts of RNA were the source for amplifying TCR beta CDR3 regions. HTBI primers were used in a first-round RT-PCR, which preceded a second-round multiplex PCR. TCRdb reprocessed the multiplex PCR reads with MiXCR, giving one entry per CDR3 protein. The sample has under 400,000 distinct CDR3 sequences, roughly 15% seen once. The data were obtained in a study of Graves' ophthalmopathy and Graves' hyperthyroidism. About the research overall: Peripheral blood (taken before any treatment) was collected at initial diagnosis. Study findings and constraints: Blood also held most thyroid clonotypes expanded above 0.001 frequency. Cross-validated, the 13-signature model showed 87.88%/81.08% sensitivity/specificity, and 80%/75% in the test set.

Pregnant or lactating patients and those with other autoimmune diseases or uncontrolled infections were excluded. The CDR3 is made up of 15 amino acids. Losses at the gene ends were 3 bases for V and 0 bases for J; bases not matched to a gene: 2. Germline V CDR1 and CDR2: DFQATT, SNEGSKA (reference sequence). The gene calls are TRBV20-1 and TRBJ2-6; TRBD2 matches at 7 bases. This clonotype originated in an adult man with Graves' ophthalmopathy. The sequenced material came from peripheral blood. The CDR3 reads CSARTGGSGANVLTF. The DNA for the CDR3 is TGCAGTGCTAGGACGGGGGGCTCTGGGGCCAACGTCCTGACTTTC.